This T cell receptor (beta chain) was observed in a study of control samples from healthy donors and cancer patients. CDR1 and CDR2 (germline): MNHEY, SMNVEV (reference sequence). The CDR3 loop spans 15 amino acids. V lost 7 bases, J lost 4 bases, and 14 bases lay in between. The repertoire was sequenced with immunoSEQ multiplex PCR; TCRdb's copy has only in-frame clones and lacks some. The sample has approximately 130,000 clones, around 90% seen once. Input material: blood. The genes are TRBV27 and TRBJ1-6; no clear D. This TCR came from a man aged 50-59 years in good health. CDR3 in amino acids: CASNFIGSYNSPLHF. The CDR3 bases are TGTGCCAGCAACTTCATCGGCAGTTATAATTCACCCCTCCACTTT.